Sequencing of this T cell receptor (beta chain) was carried out in a study of lymphopenia after photon versus proton radiotherapy. Study findings and constraints: Authors raise, but do not show, better survival with proton therapy. A bigger post-nadir fall in TCR diversity correlated inversely with survival time in deceased patients. Relative stability marked proton patients; photon patients lost diversity and naive cells. After lymphocyte nadir, photon-treated repertoires showed oligoclonal expansion, especially CD8+ Temra.

Germline CDR1 reads SGHTA; CDR2 reads FQGNSA. There are 12 residues in the CDR3. The germline V and J ends were trimmed by 1 base and 6 bases, with 4 bases remaining between them. The assay was immunoSEQ multiplex PCR, and TCRdb's table has in-frame clones only and misses some. The sample carries some 27,000 clones, approximately 86% recorded once. This clone was recorded only once. The antigen is undetermined. The chain is built from TRBV7-2 and TRBJ1-5; D unclear. Sequenced here: peripheral blood, sampled from a patient treated with photon-based radiotherapy. The sequence derives from a man aged 45-60 years with gastric cancer. The CDR3 region has the DNA TGTGCCAGCAGCTTAGTTCTTCAGCCCCAGCATTTT. This gives the protein CASSLVLQPQHF.